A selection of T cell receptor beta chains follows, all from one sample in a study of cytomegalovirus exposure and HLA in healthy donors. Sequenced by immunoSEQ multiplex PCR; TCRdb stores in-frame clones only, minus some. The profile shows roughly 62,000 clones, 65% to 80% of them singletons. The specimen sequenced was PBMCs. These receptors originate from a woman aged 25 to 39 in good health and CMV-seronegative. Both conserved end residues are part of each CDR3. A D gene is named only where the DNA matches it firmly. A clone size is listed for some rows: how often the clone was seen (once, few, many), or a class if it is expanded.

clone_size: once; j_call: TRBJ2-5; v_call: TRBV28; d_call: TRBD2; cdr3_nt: TGTGCCAGCAGTCCTCCGGAACTAGCGGGAGAAGAGACCCAGTACTTC; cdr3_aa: CASSPPELAGEETQYF
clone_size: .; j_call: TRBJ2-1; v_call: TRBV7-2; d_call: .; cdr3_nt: TGTGCCAGCAGCTCAGAGACTTACTCCTACAATGAGCAGTTCTTC; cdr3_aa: CASSSETYSYNEQFF
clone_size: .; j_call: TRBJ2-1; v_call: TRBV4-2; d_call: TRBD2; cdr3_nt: TGTGCCAGCAGCCAAGAGGAGCGTTTGCTAGCGGGAATCGGGCAGTTCTTC; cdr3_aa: CASSQEERLLAGIGQFF
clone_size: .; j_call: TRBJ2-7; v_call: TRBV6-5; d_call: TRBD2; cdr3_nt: TGTGCCAGCAGCCCACTAGCGGGGGTCTACGAGCAGTACTTC; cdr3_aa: CASSPLAGVYEQYF
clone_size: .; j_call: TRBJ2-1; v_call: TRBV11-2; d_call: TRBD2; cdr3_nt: TGTGCCAGCAGCTTTTTTAGGCTAGCGGGAGGGATCAATGAGCAGTTCTTC; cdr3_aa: CASSFFRLAGGINEQFF
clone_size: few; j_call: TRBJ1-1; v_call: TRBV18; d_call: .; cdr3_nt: TGTGCCAGCTTTCGGGAGGGGTTGACTGAAGCTTTCTTT; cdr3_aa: CASFREGLTEAFF
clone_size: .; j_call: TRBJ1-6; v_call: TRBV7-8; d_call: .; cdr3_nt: TGTGCCAGCAGCCTAACGGGCCGGGGTTATAATTCACCCCTCCACTTT; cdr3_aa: CASSLTGRGYNSPLHF
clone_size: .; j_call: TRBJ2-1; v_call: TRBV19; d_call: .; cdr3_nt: TGTGCCAGTAAAGGGACTTACAATGAGCAGTTCTTC; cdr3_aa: CASKGTYNEQFF
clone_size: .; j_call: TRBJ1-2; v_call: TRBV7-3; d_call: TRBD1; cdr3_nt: TGTGCCAGCGGGACAGGGGGTACGAGCGGGAGCTTAACCTTC; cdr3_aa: CASGTGGTSGSLTF
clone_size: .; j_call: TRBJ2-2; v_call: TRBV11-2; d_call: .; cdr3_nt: TGTGCCAGCAGCCCCGTCCTCGTCGCCGGGGAGCTGTTTTTT; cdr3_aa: CASSPVLVAGELFF
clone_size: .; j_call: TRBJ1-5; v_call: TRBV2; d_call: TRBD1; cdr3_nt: TGTGCCAGCAGTCCCGAGACAGGGGGCAATCAGCCCCAGCATTTT; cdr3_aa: CASSPETGGNQPQHF
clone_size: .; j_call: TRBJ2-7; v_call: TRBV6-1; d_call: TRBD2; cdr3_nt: TGTGCCAGCAGTGGGCATAGCGGGTCCTACGAGCAGTACTTC; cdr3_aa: CASSGHSGSYEQYF
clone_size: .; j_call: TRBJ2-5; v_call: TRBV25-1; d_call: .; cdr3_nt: TGTGCCAGCAGTGAATCGGGATGGGAGGAGACCCAGTACTTC; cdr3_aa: CASSESGWEETQYF
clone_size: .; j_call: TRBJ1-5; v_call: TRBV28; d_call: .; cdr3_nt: TGTGCCAGCAGCTCAGTGAATCAGCCCCAGCATTTT; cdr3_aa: CASSSVNQPQHF
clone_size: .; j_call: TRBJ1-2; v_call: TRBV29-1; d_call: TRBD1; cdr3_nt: TGCAGCGGGACAGGGGGTAACTATGGCTACACCTTC; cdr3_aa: CSGTGGNYGYTF
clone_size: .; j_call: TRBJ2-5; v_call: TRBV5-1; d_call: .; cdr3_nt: TGCGCCAGCAGTACCGTGGGCCCACAAGAGACCCAGTACTTC; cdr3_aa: CASSTVGPQETQYF
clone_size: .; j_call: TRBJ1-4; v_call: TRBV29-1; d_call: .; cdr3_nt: TGCAGCGTTGTCCATGCTAATGAAAAACTGTTTTTT; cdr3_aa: CSVVHANEKLFF
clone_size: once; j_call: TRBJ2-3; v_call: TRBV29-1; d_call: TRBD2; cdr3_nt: TGCAGCGTTCCGGTCGGGCTAGCGGTAAGCACAGATACGCAGTATTTT; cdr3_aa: CSVPVGLAVSTDTQYF
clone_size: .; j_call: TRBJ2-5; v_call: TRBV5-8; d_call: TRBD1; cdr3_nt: TGTGCCAGCAGCTACGCTTGGGACAGGGGGCCGGAGACCCAGTACTTC; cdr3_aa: CASSYAWDRGPETQYF
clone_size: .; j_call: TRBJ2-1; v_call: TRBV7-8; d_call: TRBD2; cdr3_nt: TGTGCCAGCAGCCCCTATAACGTAAGGACTAGCGGGAGGTCAGATGAGCAGTTCTTC; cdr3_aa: CASSPYNVRTSGRSDEQFF
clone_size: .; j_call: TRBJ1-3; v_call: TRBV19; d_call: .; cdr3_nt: TGTGCCAGTACCTCGACAGCGTTCCCTTTCACCATATATTTT; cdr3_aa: CASTSTAFPFTIYF
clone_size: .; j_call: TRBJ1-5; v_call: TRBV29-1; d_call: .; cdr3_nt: TGCAGCGTTGAAGTCGGGATCAATCAGCCCCAGCATTTT; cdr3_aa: CSVEVGINQPQHF
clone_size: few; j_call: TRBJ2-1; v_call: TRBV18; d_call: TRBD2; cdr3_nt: TGTGCCAGCTCACCTAGCGGGAGGGCCGACAATGAGCAGTTCTTC; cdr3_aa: CASSPSGRADNEQFF
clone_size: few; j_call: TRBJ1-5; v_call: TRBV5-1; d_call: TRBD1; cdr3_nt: TGCGCCAGCAGCCCGACAGGGGCTGATCAGCCCCAGCATTTT; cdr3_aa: CASSPTGADQPQHF
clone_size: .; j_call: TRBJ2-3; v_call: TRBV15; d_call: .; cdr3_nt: TGTGCCACCAGCAGAGTACTAGCCACAGATACGCAGTATTTT; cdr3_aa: CATSRVLATDTQYF